This T cell receptor beta chain was sequenced in a study of blood T cell repertoires in COVID-19. About the study: PBMCs, B-cell-depleted T cells, or T cells provided the cDNA or gDNA that made up the material.

Original data processing: It was from reference gene primer amplification that nucleated cell counts were estimated. Using immunoSEQ multiplex PCR, the repertoire was profiled, and TCRdb retains in-frame clones only, with some absent. From that table come the V and J calls and clone size; the DNA was used to work out D and trimming. The sample records roughly 130,000 clones, 90% being singletons. Enrolment of Seattle patients took place during active infection, and they were followed longitudinally. The CDR3 is made up of 13 amino acids. The germline CDR1 and CDR2 sequences are MNHNY and SVGAGI (reference sequence). The V gene lost 6 bases and the J gene lost 0 bases, with 7 bases spanning the gap.

The J gene is TRBJ2-3, the V gene TRBV6-6; D is undetermined. The receptor's source is a man between 60 and 75 years old with COVID-19, enrolled during active disease. The sequenced material came from peripheral blood. Here the CDR3 reads CASSVFSTDTQYF. Here the CDR3 DNA reads TGTGCCAGCAGCGTATTTAGCACAGATACGCAGTATTTT.